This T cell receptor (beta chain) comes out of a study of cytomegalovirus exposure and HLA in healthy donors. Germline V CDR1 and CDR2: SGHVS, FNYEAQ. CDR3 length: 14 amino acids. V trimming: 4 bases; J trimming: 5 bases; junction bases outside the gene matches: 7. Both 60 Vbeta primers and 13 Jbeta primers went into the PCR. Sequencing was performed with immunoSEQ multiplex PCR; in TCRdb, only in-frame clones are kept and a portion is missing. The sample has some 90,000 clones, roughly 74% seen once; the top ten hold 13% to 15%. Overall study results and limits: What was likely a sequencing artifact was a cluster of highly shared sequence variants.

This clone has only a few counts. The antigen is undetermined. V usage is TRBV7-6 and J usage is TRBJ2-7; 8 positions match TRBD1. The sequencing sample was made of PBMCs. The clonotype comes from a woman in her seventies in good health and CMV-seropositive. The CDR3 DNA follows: TGTGCCAGCAGCTACCAGGGGGCGCTTGACGAGCAGTACTTC. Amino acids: CASSYQGALDEQYF.